The 25 T cell receptor beta chains below come from one sample, sequenced in a study of T cells in narcolepsy. Using immunoSEQ multiplex PCR, the repertoire was profiled, and TCRdb retains in-frame clones only, with some absent. The sample includes fewer than 40,000 clones, roughly 90% seen only once; the top ten take about 0.79%. The specimen sequenced was CD45RA- memory CD4+ T cells from PBMCs. Receptors originate from a human donor with narcolepsy.

CDR3 nucleotides: TGTGCCAGCAGCTTGGAAGGGAGTGCCTACGAGCAGTACTTC. Its protein product is CASSLEGSAYEQYF. The rearrangement joins TRBV5-5 to TRBJ2-7; possible D gene TRBD2, 5 bases. The V end was cut by 0 bases, the J end by 2 bases, with 9 bases between. This CDR3 contains 14 residues. Germline V gives CDR1 SGHKS, CDR2 YYEKEE (reference sequence).

This chain links TRBV7-1 with TRBJ2-5; unclear D gene. TRBV7-1 belongs to the ORF category, with a function that is uncertain. The CDR3 covers 11 residues. With 4 bases removed from V and 7 bases from J, the gap between germline ends came to 7 bases. The CDR3 loop is CASSLEGTQYF. The DNA for the CDR3 is TGTGCCAGCAGCTTAGAAGGGACCCAGTACTTC.

The gene calls are TRBV18 and TRBJ1-1, with D hard to call. CDR3 length equals 13 residues. Per germline, CDR1 KGHSH and CDR2 LQKENI. Trimming removed 6 bases at V and 0 bases at J, with 8 bases between. The DNA for the CDR3 is TGTGCCAGCTCGCCCGGGTTGAACACTGAAGCTTTCTTT. Amino acid sequence: CASSPGLNTEAFF.

This chain uses TRBV27 with TRBJ2-1; 14 positions agree with TRBD2. V lost 6 bases, J lost 1 base, and 14 bases stayed unmatched. The CDR3 consists of 20 residues. Germline CDR1 is MNHEY and CDR2 is SMNVEV (reference sequence). The CDR3 region is CASSTRRTSGGKRSYNEQFF. CDR3 bases: TGTGCCAGCAGCACCCGGAGGACTAGCGGGGGGAAGAGGTCCTACAATGAGCAGTTCTTC.

Regarding this clone: Mismatch with germline at one junction end may stem from a read error. The chain employs TRBV28 and TRBJ1-2; perhaps TRBD1 as D (6 bases). CDR3 length: 13 amino acids. CDR1 is MDHEN and CDR2 is SYDVKM in the germline V gene. The CDR3 protein is CATGQNANYGYTF. The CDR3, as DNA: TGCGCCACCGGACAGAACGCTAACTATGGCTACACCTTC.

The chain couples TRBV28 to TRBJ2-1; a weak D match, TRBD1 (6 bases). Trimming cost V 6 bases and J 1 base, with 7 bases left between them. This CDR3 spans 13 amino acids. Looked up from germline, CDR1 is MDHEN and CDR2 is SYDVKM. The CDR3 nucleotides are TGTGCCAGCAGAACAGGGTCCTACAATGAGCAGTTCTTC. It yields the protein CASRTGSYNEQFF. Based on the CDR3 plus reference TRBV28 and TRBJ2-1, the full variable domain is DVKVTQSSRYLVKRTGEKVFLECVQDMDHENMFWYRQDPGLGLRLIYFSYDVKMKEKGDIPEGYSVSREKKERFSLILESASTNQTSMYLCASRTGSYNEQFFGPGTRLTVL.

V and J are TRBV4-2 and TRBJ2-1; unclear D gene. Germline CDR1 reads LGHNA; CDR2 reads YNFKEQ. The V gene lost 1 base and the J gene lost 3 bases, with 7 bases spanning the gap. This CDR3 spans 14 amino acids. CDR3 protein: CASSQGGGYNEQFF. The DNA for the CDR3 is TGTGCCAGCAGCCAAGGAGGCGGCTACAATGAGCAGTTCTTC.

This rearrangement joins TRBV11-3 to TRBJ2-5, with D uncertain. V lost 1 base to trimming and J lost 5 bases, with 2 bases between them. Germline V gene sequence: CDR1 SGHNT, CDR2 YENEEA. The CDR3 runs 11 residues. Here the CDR3 DNA reads TGTGCCAGCAGCTTAGGGGAGACCCAGTACTTC. Translated, it gives CASSLGETQYF.

The chain uses TRBV6-5 and TRBJ1-2; 7 nucleotides match TRBD1. The V segment lost 10 bases and the J segment 1 base; nucleotides outside the gene matches: 9. This CDR3 spans 14 amino acids. CDR1 MNHEY and CDR2 SVGAGI come from the germline V gene. As DNA, the CDR3 is TGTGCCACCCGGACAGGAGCAATTAACTATGGCTACACCTTC. Translation: CATRTGAINYGYTF.

V and J are TRBV11-2 and TRBJ2-5, with TRBD1 as a possible D gene (5 bases). The V gene lost 11 bases and the J gene lost 4 bases, with 17 bases spanning the gap. CDR1 is SGHAT and CDR2 is FQNNGV in the germline V gene. CDR3 length: 13 amino acids. The DNA for the CDR3 is TGTGCCTCCCGTAGGGGCGCTTTAGAGACCCAGTACTTC. This gives the protein CASRRGALETQYF. The full variable domain, completed using reference TRBV11-2 and TRBJ2-5, is EAGVAQSPRYKIIEKRQSVAFWCNPISGHATLYWYQQILGQGPKLLIQFQNNGVVDDSQLPKDRFSAERLKGVDSTLKIQPAKLEDSAVYLCASRRGALETQYFGPGTRLLVL.

The chain links TRBV18 to TRBJ2-5; D may be TRBD2 (5 bases). Germline CDR1 reads KGHSH; CDR2 reads LQKENI. V lost 6 bases and J lost 2, with 13 bases in between. The CDR3 loop spans 14 amino acids. CDR3 sequence: CASSWAGAQETQYF. In nucleotides, the CDR3 is TGTGCCAGCTCCTGGGCGGGCGCACAAGAGACCCAGTACTTC.

Turning to this clone: This specimen includes other DNA sequences encoding the same CDR3. CDR3 region: CASSILAGRRNQPQHF. The DNA of the CDR3 is TGTGCCAGTAGTATCTTGGCGGGTCGGCGCAATCAGCCCCAGCATTTT. V and J are TRBV19 and TRBJ1-5; the D is unclear. This CDR3 has 16 residues. Between the trimmed V and J ends, which lost 3 bases and 2 bases, there was a span of 14 bases. Germline values: CDR1 LNHDA, CDR2 SQIVND (reference sequence).

The chain has TRBV28 and TRBJ1-2; D is uncertain. Trimming stripped 3 bases from V and 5 bases from J, with 19 bases between. CDR3 size: 16 residues. The germline V gene has CDR1 MDHEN and CDR2 SYDVKM. The CDR3 is CASSFGGTTNGYGYTF. The CDR3 nucleotides read TGTGCCAGCAGTTTTGGCGGAACAACAAATGGGTATGGCTACACCTTC.

About this clone itself: This CDR3 is also generated by other DNA sequences in the sample. This rearrangement joins TRBV5-1 to TRBJ1-2; 7 nucleotides align to TRBD1. Looked up from germline, CDR1 is SGHRS and CDR2 is YFSETQ. J lost 10 bases, V lost 4 bases, and 16 bases had no gene match. CDR3 size: 15 residues. CDR3 protein: CASSLGLGQNSFYTF. The CDR3 DNA reads TGCGCCAGCAGCCTGGGCTTGGGACAGAATTCATTCTACACCTTC.

In the case of this clone: Its ends do not fully match the called genes, so a read error is possible. The V call is TRBV7-3, the J call TRBJ2-3, with a weak D call TRBD2 (5 bases). Looked up from germline, CDR1 is SGHTA and CDR2 is FQGTGA. CDR3 length: 13 residues. The CDR3 region is CATSEGSTNTQYF. Written as DNA, the CDR3 is TGTGCCACCAGCGAGGGCAGCACGAATACGCAGTATTTT.

The chain joins TRBV2 to TRBJ1-6, with TRBD1 as a possible D gene (5 bases). Per germline, CDR1 SNHLY and CDR2 FYNNEI. The CDR3 contains 14 residues. V lost 7 bases and J 6 bases, leaving 13 bases between the germline ends. This CDR3 reads CASIRAGFNSPLHF. The CDR3 bases are TGTGCCAGCATCCGGGCAGGGTTTAATTCACCCCTCCACTTT.

This clone came up once. The chain couples TRBV13 to TRBJ2-1; TRBD2 is a possible D gene (6 bases). Per germline, CDR1 PRHDT and CDR2 FYEKMQ (reference sequence). V gave up 5 bases and J gave up 5 bases, with 22 bases separating them. This CDR3 is 17 amino acids long. The CDR3 loop reads CASSPNRLGLQHNEQFF. The CDR3 nucleotides are TGTGCCAGCAGCCCAAACAGGTTGGGACTCCAACACAATGAGCAGTTCTTC.

The rearrangement uses TRBV9 and TRBJ2-7; D is possibly TRBD1 or TRBD2 (7 bases each). Germline CDR1 is SGDLS and CDR2 is YYNGEE. V was pared by 4 bases and J by 3 bases, with 14 bases between. The CDR3 loop spans 14 amino acids. The CDR3 sequence is CASSPGGGHYEQYF. As DNA, the CDR3 is TGTGCCAGCAGCCCAGGGGGGGGGCACTACGAGCAGTACTTC. The whole variable domain, remainder taken from reference TRBV9 and TRBJ2-7, is DSGVTQTPKHLITATGQRVTLRCSPRSGDLSVYWYQQSLDQGLQFLIQYYNGEERAKGNILERFSAQQFPDLHSELNLSSLELGDSALYFCASSPGGGHYEQYFGPGTRLTVT.

The chain links TRBV7-2 to TRBJ2-7, with D perhaps TRBD2 (6 bases). Germline V gene sequence: CDR1 SGHTA, CDR2 FQGNSA. The CDR3 has 13 residues. The ends were cut back, 6 bases at V and 6 bases at J, with 15 bases in the middle. The CDR3 bases are TGTGCCAGCAGTGGGGAGGTATGGCTCGAGCAGTACTTC. Residues: CASSGEVWLEQYF.

The chain recombines TRBV2 with TRBJ2-1; 9 bases match TRBD2. There are 15 residues in the CDR3. The V gene end was trimmed by 3 bases and the J gene end by 7 bases; junction bases not matched to a gene: 7. Per the germline V gene, CDR1 is SNHLY and CDR2 is FYNNEI. CDR3 residues: CASSEGIAGANEQFF. Written as DNA, the CDR3 is TGTGCCAGCAGTGAGGGAATAGCGGGGGCGAATGAGCAGTTCTTC.

The chain has TRBV7-9 and TRBJ1-1; no clear D gene. The CDR3 consists of 15 residues. Germline V gene data show CDR1 as SEHNR and CDR2 as FQNEAQ (reference sequence). The germline V and J ends were trimmed by 4 bases and 1 base, with 13 bases remaining between them. The CDR3 here is CASSSSGIWNTEAFF. As DNA, the CDR3 is TGTGCCAGCAGCTCTTCGGGAATCTGGAACACTGAAGCTTTCTTT. Based on the CDR3 plus reference TRBV7-9 and TRBJ1-1, the full variable domain is DTGVSQNPRHKITKRGQNVTFRCDPISEHNRLYWYRQTLGQGPEFLTYFQNEAQLEKSRLLSDRFSAERPKGSFSTLEIQRTEQGDSAMYLCASSSSGIWNTEAFFGQGTRLTVV.

The V call is TRBV2, the J call TRBJ1-5; 8 bases align to TRBD1. The CDR3 has 14 amino acids. Germline loops: CDR1 SNHLY, CDR2 FYNNEI. The trim removed 6 bases at V and 3 bases at J, leaving 4 bases unmatched. The CDR3: CASSQDRVNQPQHF. CDR3 DNA: TGTGCCAGCAGCCAGGACAGGGTCAATCAGCCCCAGCATTTT.

The chain couples TRBV21-1 to TRBJ1-6. TRBV21-1 is a pseudogene segment. The CDR3 covers 16 residues. CDR3 residues: CASSKGFWGSISPLHF. CDR3 DNA sequence: TGTGCCAGCAGCAAAGGGTTTTGGGGATCGATTTCACCCCTCCACTTT.

The rearrangement uses TRBV7-2 and TRBJ1-1; the D is unclear. Trimming took 1 base from V and 1 from J, leaving 7 bases between them. The CDR3 extends over 14 amino acids. In germline, CDR1 is SGHTA, CDR2 FQGNSA. CDR3 region: CASSLVRGNTEAFF. In nucleotides, the CDR3 is TGTGCCAGCAGCTTAGTACGGGGGAACACTGAAGCTTTCTTT. Using reference TRBV7-2 and TRBJ1-1 for the parts outside the CDR3, the full variable domain is GAGVSQSPSNKVTEKGKDVELRCDPISGHTALYWYRQSLGQGLEFLIYFQGNSAPDKSGLPSDRFSAERTGGSVSTLTIQRTQQEDSAVYLCASSLVRGNTEAFFGQGTRLTVV.

The chain combines TRBV7-8 with TRBJ1-4; 8 bases match TRBD1. The V gene's germline CDR1 is SGHVS and CDR2 FQNEAQ. Germline trimming cut 5 bases from V and 8 bases from J; bases unmatched to any gene: 7. The CDR3 consists of 14 residues. Written as DNA, the CDR3 is TGTGCCAGCAGCGCGACAGGGGTTGGAGAAAAACTGTTTTTT. Translated, it gives CASSATGVGEKLFF.